The 19 T cell receptor beta chains presented below share a single source sample, sequenced in a study of response to subunit inactivated influenza vaccine. One entry per CDR3 protein, called by TCRdb with MiXCR from the RT-PCR reads. Of fewer than 600,000 distinct CDR3 sequences detected, 6.5% to 8% appear once; the ten largest clones hold roughly 14%. Sequencing was performed on PBMCs from blood, taken around 25 months after vaccination. Source of these receptors: a man in his fifties or sixties who received an inactivated influenza vaccine.

This clonotype was counted only a few times. The rearrangement joins TRBV4-2 to TRBJ1-1, with D maybe TRBD1 (5 bases). The CDR3 runs 14 residues. V lost 2 bases to trimming and J lost 1 base, with 8 bases between them. The germline V gene has CDR1 LGHNA and CDR2 YNFKEQ. In nucleotides, the CDR3 is TGTGCCAGCAGCCAACCTGGACAGAACACTGAAGCTTTCTTT. It yields the protein CASSQPGQNTEAFF.

Many counts were recorded for this clonotype. The chain couples TRBV4-1 to TRBJ2-7; 7 bases are shared with TRBD1. Germline V lookup: CDR1 MGHRA, CDR2 YSYEKL. V shed 2 bases and J 2 bases; nucleotides not matched to a gene: 9. This CDR3 is built from 16 residues. The CDR3 DNA sequence: TGCGCCAGCAGCCAAAAGAGGACAGGACCAACCTACGAGCAGTACTTC. Translating it yields CASSQKRTGPTYEQYF.

In this sample, this clonotype turned up many times. In nucleotides, the CDR3 is TGTGCCAGCAGCCAAGCACAGGACGGTAATGAAAAACTGTTTTTT. Amino acids: CASSQAQDGNEKLFF. The chain carries TRBV3-1 and TRBJ1-4, with a tentative D call TRBD1 (5 bases). V was shortened by 1 base and J by 4 bases, with 10 bases between the two germline ends. Germline V gives CDR1 LGHDT, CDR2 YNNKEL (reference sequence). This CDR3 is 15 amino acids long.

The chain recombines TRBV6-1 with TRBJ2-4, with D possibly being TRBD1 or TRBD2 (8 bases each). CDR1 is MNHNS, CDR2 SASEGT, per germline. Trimming left V 5 bases short and J 6 bases short, with 20 bases between. CDR3 length: 16 amino acids. The DNA for the CDR3 is TGTGCCAGCAGTATCACCCAGGGGGCGGGGGGAAACATTCAGTACTTC. Translating it yields CASSITQGAGGNIQYF.

Only a few counts were recorded for this clonotype. CDR3 sequence reads: CASSGDRVQPQHF. The CDR3 DNA is TGTGCCAGCAGCGGGGACAGGGTCCAGCCCCAGCATTTT. V gene TRBV6-1 combines with J gene TRBJ1-5; 9 nucleotides agree with TRBD1. The germline V gene has CDR1 MNHNS and CDR2 SASEGT. The CDR3 has 13 amino acids. V shed 6 bases, J shed 7 bases, and the junction held 4 bases outside the gene matches.

This clonotype was detected ten times or more. This chain connects TRBV27 to TRBJ2-2, with 11 bases matching TRBD2. This CDR3 spans 17 amino acids. Germline V gives CDR1 MNHEY, CDR2 SMNVEV (reference sequence). The V and J ends lost 7 bases and 3 bases, in that order; junction bases with no gene match: 10. The CDR3 DNA is TGTGCCAGCATGAAACTAGCGGGAGTAGGGGACACCGGGGAGCTGTTTTTT. Translation gives CASMKLAGVGDTGELFF.

This clonotype was picked up many times. The chain combines TRBV20-1 with TRBJ1-1; D unclear. The CDR3 covers 11 residues. The V end lost 5 bases, the J end lost 4 bases, and 8 bases lay between the germline ends. Germline values: CDR1 DFQATT, CDR2 SNEGSKA (reference sequence). The CDR3 reads CSARPGTEAFF. CDR3 coding DNA: TGCAGTGCTCGTCCCGGCACTGAAGCTTTCTTT.

This chain uses TRBV2 with TRBJ2-7, with TRBD2 matching over 12 bases. The CDR3 extends over 15 amino acids. CDR1 and CDR2 from the germline V gene are SNHLY and FYNNEI. J gave up 1 base and V 6 bases, and 4 bases lay outside the gene matches. CDR3 DNA sequence: TGTGCCAGCAGGCCGGGACTAGCGGGTTCCTACGAGCAGTACTTC. Its protein product is CASRPGLAGSYEQYF. The full variable domain, in which reference TRBV2 and TRBJ2-7 provide the parts outside the CDR3, is EPEVTQTPSHQVTQMGQEVILRCVPISNHLYFYWYRQILGQKVEFLVSFYNNEISEKSEIFDDQFSVERPDGSNFTLKIRSTKLEDSAMYFCASRPGLAGSYEQYFGPGTRLTVT.

There are many counts of this clonotype. The J gene is TRBJ1-2, the V gene TRBV2, with TRBD1 as a possible D gene (5 bases). The V gene's germline CDR1 is SNHLY and CDR2 FYNNEI. This CDR3 comprises 14 residues. V shed 6 bases and J shed 7 bases, with 18 bases lying between them. This chain's CDR3 is CASSATGSRAGYTF. The CDR3 nucleotides are TGTGCCAGCAGCGCCACTGGAAGCAGGGCTGGCTACACCTTC.

This clonotype was counted ten times or more. This sequence joins TRBV2 and TRBJ1-5, with TRBD1 matching over 7 bases. Per germline, CDR1 SNHLY and CDR2 FYNNEI. V lost 7 bases to trimming and J lost 6 bases; unmatched junction nucleotides: 9. The length of the CDR3 is 14 residues. DNA of the CDR3: TGTGCCAGCAAAAACAGGGGAGGGCTTCAGCCCCAGCATTTT. Protein sequence: CASKNRGGLQPQHF.

This clonotype has at least ten counts. The chain combines TRBV5-1 with TRBJ2-7; TRBD1 is a possible D gene (5 bases). Germline CDR1 is SGHRS and CDR2 is YFSETQ. The CDR3 is 12 residues long. Trimming pared 4 bases from V and 4 bases from J, leaving 9 bases between. Written as DNA, the CDR3 is TGCGCCAGCAGCGTCACAGGTTACGAGCAGTACTTC. Translated: CASSVTGYEQYF.

This clonotype was picked up many times. The gene calls are TRBV24-1 and TRBJ2-1; 13 bases agree with TRBD2. The junction had 19 bases not matched to a gene; V was cut back by 4 bases and J by 8 bases. The CDR3 consists of 20 residues. CDR1 is KGHDR, CDR2 SFDVKD, per germline. As DNA, the CDR3 is TGTGCCACCAGTGACTCGGGGACTAGCGGGGCGGCGAATAACAATGATGAGCAGTTCTTC. The encoded protein is CATSDSGTSGAANNNDEQFF.

There are many counts of this clonotype. This chain joins TRBV4-3 and TRBJ2-2; D is possibly TRBD1 (6 bases). Germline assignment: CDR1 LGHNA and CDR2 YSLEER. The CDR3 spans 16 residues. V gave up 1 base and J gave up 6 bases, with 15 bases separating them. DNA of the CDR3: TGCGCCAGCAGCCAAGTTGGGACAAGTGGTTCCGGGGAGCTGTTTTTT. Residues: CASSQVGTSGSGELFF.

The chain has TRBV6-1 and TRBJ2-7, with 7 bases identical to TRBD1. With V trimmed by 5 bases and J by 3 bases, 7 bases remained unmatched. The CDR3 is made up of 14 amino acids. CDR1 and CDR2 from the germline V gene are MNHNS and SASEGT. CDR3 sequence: CASSNRQGYYEQYF. CDR3 in DNA: TGTGCCAGCAGTAATAGACAGGGCTACTACGAGCAGTACTTC.

This clonotype has more than one count but fewer than ten. The chain links TRBV29-1 to TRBJ1-5; TRBD1 matches 9 bases. The junction had 6 bases not matched to a gene; V was cut back by 5 bases and J by 4 bases. CDR1 and CDR2 from the germline V gene are SQVTM and ANQGSEA. This CDR3 region has 14 residues. The CDR3 spells CSVTGTGQNQPQHF. Here the CDR3 DNA reads TGCAGCGTTACCGGGACAGGGCAAAATCAGCCCCAGCATTTT. Supplemented by reference TRBV29-1 and TRBJ1-5, the full variable domain reads SAVISQKPSRDICQRGTSLTIQCQVDSQVTMMFWYRQQPGQSLTLIATANQGSEATYESGFVIDKFPISRPNLTFSTLTVSNMSPEDSSIYLCSVTGTGQNQPQHFGDGTRLSIL.

V and J are TRBV2 and TRBJ2-3; D uncertain. Germline lookup yields CDR1 SNHLY and CDR2 FYNNEI. CDR3 length: 17 residues. V lost 1 base to trimming and J lost 0 bases, with 14 bases between them. The CDR3 sequence is CASSEGMWPDSTDTQYF. The CDR3, as DNA: TGTGCCAGCAGTGAAGGCATGTGGCCAGATAGCACAGATACGCAGTATTTT.

This clonotype was picked up many times. The rearrangement links TRBV5-1 to TRBJ2-5, with D uncertain. The CDR3 loop spans 14 amino acids. V was pared by 0 bases and J by 1 base, with 7 bases between. Germline V lookup: CDR1 SGHRS, CDR2 YFSETQ. CDR3 protein: CASSLARAQETQYF. CDR3 nucleotide sequence: TGCGCCAGCAGCTTGGCCCGGGCCCAAGAGACCCAGTACTTC.

Note on this clonotype: One junction end disagrees with the germline gene, perhaps due to a read error. This chain uses TRBV27 with TRBJ2-1; 9 bases match TRBD1. Germline assignment: CDR1 MNHEY and CDR2 SMNVEV (reference sequence). The CDR3 runs to 18 residues. The CDR3 protein is CASSLRGQGVSSYYEQFF. The CDR3 DNA is TGTGCCAGCAGTTTAAGGGGACAGGGCGTAAGTTCCTACTATGAGCAGTTCTTC.

The chain couples TRBV6-5 to TRBJ1-2; D call uncertain. CDR3 length: 16 residues. The V and J ends lost 2 bases and 7 bases respectively, with 20 bases between them. Per the germline V gene, CDR1 is MNHEY and CDR2 is SVGAGI. CDR3 in amino acids: CASSYDITEGGGGYTF. CDR3 sequence (DNA): TGTGCCAGCAGTTACGACATAACAGAGGGAGGTGGTGGCTACACCTTC.